This T cell receptor beta chain was documented in a study of T cell repertoires in cytomegalovirus infection. As for the study in general: Public TCR beta signatures marked donors with CMV infection and the matching HLA.

The V segment lost 6 bases and the J segment 0 bases; nucleotides outside the gene matches: 11. The germline V gene has CDR1 KGHSH and CDR2 LQKENI. The CDR3 totals 17 residues. TCRdb used MiXCR to reprocess the reads, holding one entry per CDR3 protein. The data hold hundreds of thousands of distinct CDR3 sequences, with roughly 31% observed a single time. The sample consisted of PBMCs. The clonotype originates from a human donor in good health (CMV status not recorded). Some clones in this sample may be carry-over from other donors' samples. The rearrangement joins TRBV18 to TRBJ2-1; 7 bases map to TRBD2. The CDR3 nucleotides are TGTGCCAGCTCCCCAATATTCGGGGGGAGCTCCTACAATGAGCAGTTCTTC. It codes for CASSPIFGGSSYNEQFF.